The clone carrying this T cell receptor (beta chain) was detected ten times or more. Using RNA transcripts, the TCR beta CDR3 regions were amplified. Scientists carried out first-round RT-PCR using HTBI primers and then a second-round multiplex PCR. From the multiplex PCR reads, TCRdb called clonotypes with MiXCR, one entry per CDR3 protein. The sample yields around 1,200,000 distinct CDR3 sequences, about two fifths seen once. This sample was taken from a study of Graves' ophthalmopathy and Graves' hyperthyroidism. Sample: peripheral blood or thyroid tissue (not recorded which). The receptor's source is an adult man with Graves' hyperthyroidism.

The CDR3 here is CASSRRTENTEAFF. The CDR3 DNA follows: TGTGCCAGTAGTAGGCGGACAGAGAACACTGAAGCTTTCTTT. The gene calls are TRBV19 and TRBJ1-1; weak D call: TRBD1 (6 bases). Trimming left V 4 bases short and J 1 base short, with 10 bases between. Germline-derived CDR1 and CDR2 are LNHDA and SQIVND (reference sequence). The CDR3 covers 14 residues.